In its sample, the clone carrying this T cell receptor beta chain is medium-sized. The CDR3 consists of 15 residues. V shed 4 bases and J shed 1 base, with 16 bases lying between them. Germline CDR1 and CDR2: DFQATT and SNEGSKA (reference sequence). This specimen belongs to a study of patients and donors after allogeneic stem cell transplantation. TCRdb itself ran the RT-PCR reads through MiXCR, one entry per CDR3 protein. The sample contains 9,000 to 10,000 distinct CDR3 sequences, roughly 6.4% of which appear only once. Sequencing was done on a sample of blood, either unsorted or a sorted T cell fraction (not recorded which). V usage is TRBV20-1 and J usage is TRBJ1-2, with no clear D. The sequence derives from a human donor who was either an allogeneic HSCT recipient or a stem cell or donor lymphocyte infusion donor (not recorded which). It is not recorded whose cells these are; they may come from a transplant donor. This CDR3 is CSAIPVEGYNYGYTF. The CDR3 DNA reads as TGCAGTGCTATCCCCGTGGAGGGATATAACTATGGCTACACCTTC.